Below are 17 T cell receptor beta chains sequenced from a single sample in a study of OX40 agonist ivuxolimab in advanced cancers. Assay used: immunoSEQ multiplex PCR; TCRdb lists only in-frame clones, some missing. The sample contains more than 40,000 clones, around nine tenths of which appear only once. Sequences were derived from CD4+ or CD8+ T cells sorted from blood, sampled in a trial of the OX40 agonist ivuxolimab. The source of these receptors is an adult with an advanced solid tumor such as melanoma, head and neck, liver or kidney cancer.

The chain employs TRBV7-9 and TRBJ1-5; D remains unclear. CDR1 and CDR2 (germline): SEHNR, FQNEAQ (reference sequence). The CDR3 runs to 12 residues. Trimming removed 7 bases from V and 3 bases from J, with 7 bases in between. The CDR3 protein is CASTYLNQPQHF. CDR3 in DNA: TGTGCCAGCACCTACCTCAATCAGCCCCAGCATTTT.

The chain uses TRBV7-9 and TRBJ1-3, with D perhaps TRBD1 (6 bases). V was cut by 5 bases and J by 3 bases, with 14 bases left in between. Germline loops: CDR1 SEHNR, CDR2 FQNEAQ (reference sequence). The CDR3 spans 15 residues. The CDR3 reads CASSPTGRGGNTIYF. In DNA form, the CDR3 reads TGTGCCAGCAGCCCAACAGGGAGGGGTGGAAACACCATATATTTT. Combining the CDR3 with reference TRBV7-9 and TRBJ1-3 gives the whole variable domain DTGVSQNPRHKITKRGQNVTFRCDPISEHNRLYWYRQTLGQGPEFLTYFQNEAQLEKSRLLSDRFSAERPKGSFSTLEIQRTEQGDSAMYLCASSPTGRGGNTIYFGEGSWLTVV.

The CDR3, as DNA: TGTGCCATCCTCGTCGGGCAACCTAGCTATGGCTACACCTTC. This translates into CAILVGQPSYGYTF. The chain is built from TRBV6-1 and TRBJ1-2, with D hard to call. CDR1 MNHNS and CDR2 SASEGT come from the germline V gene. V was clipped by 10 bases and J by 4 bases, with 19 bases between them. The CDR3 spans 14 residues.

The gene calls are TRBV15 and TRBJ2-7; 10 nucleotides match TRBD1. The CDR3 sequence is 15 residues long. Germline values: CDR1 LNHNV, CDR2 YYDKDF (reference sequence). V lost 0 bases and J lost 5; bases outside the gene matches: 4. The CDR3 DNA reads as TGTGCCACCAGCAGAGATTCCGGACAGGGGGACGAGCAGTACTTC. Protein product: CATSRDSGQGDEQYF.

The chain links TRBV28 to TRBJ1-3; 10 nucleotides align to TRBD1. The germline V gene has CDR1 MDHEN and CDR2 SYDVKM. With V trimmed by 8 bases and J by 8 bases, 6 bases remained unmatched. The CDR3 length is 13 residues. CDR3 sequence (DNA): TGTGCCAGCGGGGACAGGGGCGAGGACACCATATATTTT. Its protein product is CASGDRGEDTIYF. The variable domain in full, with the rest retrieved from reference TRBV28 and TRBJ1-3, is DVKVTQSSRYLVKRTGEKVFLECVQDMDHENMFWYRQDPGLGLRLIYFSYDVKMKEKGDIPEGYSVSREKKERFSLILESASTNQTSMYLCASGDRGEDTIYFGEGSWLTVV.

The chain links TRBV7-9 to TRBJ2-7; 14 bases are shared with TRBD2. Germline loops: CDR1 SEHNR, CDR2 FQNEAQ (reference sequence). The CDR3 runs to 16 residues. With 5 bases clipped from V and 7 bases from J, the junction kept 10 bases outside the gene matches. This CDR3 reads CASSQSGLAGVREQYF. The CDR3 DNA follows: TGTGCCAGCAGCCAATCGGGACTAGCGGGAGTAAGGGAGCAGTACTTC.

CDR3 nucleotide sequence: TGCGCCAGCAGCTTATTAGTCGGTTCCCCTGAAGCTTTCTTT. Translated, it gives CASSLLVGSPEAFF. The rearrangement links TRBV5-1 to TRBJ1-1, with D hard to call. Germline-derived CDR1 and CDR2 are SGHRS and YFSETQ. The CDR3 totals 14 residues. Trimming took off 2 bases at V and 6 bases at J, with 14 bases between the two ends.

The chain couples TRBV2 to TRBJ1-5; D unclear. Looked up from germline, CDR1 is SNHLY and CDR2 is FYNNEI. Trimming cost V 9 bases and J 0 bases, with 21 bases left between them. The CDR3 is 17 amino acids. The CDR3 reads CARIETTLYYSNQPQHF. For the CDR3, the DNA is TGTGCCAGAATAGAGACGACCCTTTATTATAGCAATCAGCCCCAGCATTTT.

The chain links TRBV12-5 to TRBJ2-7; D remains ambiguous. The germline V gene has CDR1 LGHNT and CDR2 FRNRAP. V dropped 7 bases and J dropped 1 base, with 11 bases sitting between them. The CDR3 is made up of 13 amino acids. CDR3 protein: CASAIEGSYEQYF. In DNA, the CDR3 is TGTGCTAGTGCAATCGAAGGATCCTACGAGCAGTACTTC.

This sequence joins TRBV10-3 and TRBJ1-2, with D perhaps matching TRBD1 (6 bases). The V and J ends lost 2 bases and 7 bases respectively, with 20 bases between them. The germline V gene encodes CDR1 ENHRY and CDR2 SYGVKD. The CDR3 has 16 amino acids. The CDR3 is CAISEPQTGTVGGYTF. The CDR3 DNA sequence: TGTGCCATCAGTGAGCCCCAGACAGGCACCGTGGGTGGCTACACCTTC.

The rearrangement links TRBV18 to TRBJ2-3; D remains ambiguous. With 0 bases removed from V and 6 bases from J, the gap between germline ends came to 7 bases. This CDR3 contains 13 residues. The germline CDR1 and CDR2 sequences are KGHSH and LQKENI. CDR3 amino acids: CASSPPSGDTQYF. In DNA, the CDR3 is TGTGCCAGCTCACCACCCTCAGGCGATACGCAGTATTTT.

The gene calls are TRBV5-1 and TRBJ2-7; D is possibly TRBD2 (5 bases). Trimming cost V 2 bases and J 2 bases, with 11 bases left between them. Germline V CDR1 and CDR2: SGHRS, YFSETQ. The CDR3 has 14 amino acids. The CDR3 bases are TGCGCCAGCAGCTTCTCAGTGGGAGCCTACGAGCAGTACTTC. This encodes CASSFSVGAYEQYF.

The chain links TRBV5-6 to TRBJ2-5; a possible D gene is TRBD2 (6 bases). The ends were cut back, 7 bases at V and 7 bases at J, with 14 bases in the middle. Germline-derived CDR1 and CDR2 are SGHDT and YYEEEE. This CDR3 has 12 residues. This CDR3 reads CASGLDGGTQYF. The CDR3 bases are TGTGCCAGCGGATTGGACGGGGGGACCCAGTACTTC. The full variable domain, completed using reference TRBV5-6 and TRBJ2-5, is DAGVTQSPTHLIKTRGQQVTLRCSPKSGHDTVSWYQQALGQGPQFIFQYYEEEERQRGNFPDRFSGHQFPNYSSELNVNALLLGDSALYLCASGLDGGTQYFGPGTRLLVL.

The V call is TRBV4-3, the J call TRBJ2-3, with D unresolved. The CDR3 has 14 residues. The V and J ends lost 0 bases and 2 bases respectively, with 6 bases between them. Looked up from germline, CDR1 is LGHNA and CDR2 is YSLEER. CDR3 region: CASSQERSTDTQYF. The CDR3 DNA reads TGCGCCAGCAGCCAAGAACGTTCCACAGATACGCAGTATTTT.

This chain connects TRBV5-8 to TRBJ2-7; 7 positions agree with TRBD1. CDR3 length equals 17 residues. After removal of 4 bases from V and 0 bases from J, the junction contained 13 bases not matched to a gene. Germline V gene lookup returns CDR1 SGHTS and CDR2 YDEGEE. CDR3 nucleotides: TGTGCCAGCAGCCTTCCCACCGGACAGGACCTCTCCTACGAGCAGTACTTC. Translation: CASSLPTGQDLSYEQYF. Full variable domain (rest looked up from reference TRBV5-8 and TRBJ2-7): EAGVTQSPTHLIKTRGQQATLRCSPISGHTSVYWYQQALGLGLQFLLWYDEGEERNRGNFPPRFSGRQFPNYSSELNVNALELEDSALYLCASSLPTGQDLSYEQYFGPGTRLTVT.

This chain connects TRBV30 to TRBJ2-2; TRBD1 agrees at 9 bases. Trimming at V came to 5 bases and at J to 6 bases, leaving 7 bases not matched to a gene. In germline, CDR1 is GTSNPN, CDR2 SVGIG (reference sequence). The CDR3 has 14 residues. Here the CDR3 reads CAWGQGLMAGELFF. Written as DNA, the CDR3 is TGTGCCTGGGGACAGGGGTTGATGGCCGGGGAGCTGTTTTTT.

The V call is TRBV7-9, the J call TRBJ1-2; D possibly corresponds to TRBD1 (6 bases). Germline V gives CDR1 SEHNR, CDR2 FQNEAQ (reference sequence). V was trimmed by 4 bases and J by 3 bases, leaving 12 bases between them. The CDR3 runs to 14 residues. CDR3 amino acids: CASSSHRVDYGYTF. CDR3 DNA sequence: TGTGCCAGCAGCTCCCACAGGGTCGACTATGGCTACACCTTC.